The 32 T cell receptor beta chains listed next were all sequenced from one sample in a study of blood T cell repertoires in COVID-19. Assay: immunoSEQ multiplex PCR; the TCRdb copy retains only in-frame clones and omits some. The sample includes a few hundred thousand clones, around 87% of them seen just once. Sequenced input: peripheral blood. The receptors stem from a man in his fifties or sixties with acute or convalescent COVID-19.

A single count supports this clone. The rearrangement uses TRBV7-2 and TRBJ1-6; 7 bases match TRBD1. This CDR3 has 16 amino acids. J gave up 4 bases and V 5 bases, and 8 bases lay outside the gene matches. Germline loops: CDR1 SGHTA, CDR2 FQGNSA. The DNA of the CDR3 is TGTGCCAGCAGCCGTTCGGGACAGCCTTATAATTCACCCCTCCACTTT. The encoded protein is CASSRSGQPYNSPLHF.

The rearrangement uses TRBV11-2 and TRBJ1-1, with a tentative D call TRBD1 (6 bases). With 10 bases removed from V and 4 bases from J, the gap between germline ends came to 19 bases. The CDR3 extends over 14 amino acids. Germline lookup yields CDR1 SGHAT and CDR2 FQNNGV. The CDR3 loop reads CAIAARGGSTEAFF. The CDR3 DNA reads TGTGCCATTGCGGCGAGGGGGGGCAGCACTGAAGCTTTCTTT.

The chain combines TRBV2 with TRBJ2-5, with D perhaps TRBD1 (6 bases). This CDR3 is built from 15 residues. Trimming stripped 6 bases from V and 5 bases from J, with 19 bases between. The germline V gene encodes CDR1 SNHLY and CDR2 FYNNEI. The CDR3 spells CASSLQGISGETQYF. For the CDR3, the DNA is TGTGCCAGCAGCCTGCAGGGGATATCCGGGGAGACCCAGTACTTC.

This chain links TRBV29-1 with TRBJ2-7, with TRBD2 matching over 8 bases. CDR3 length: 15 residues. Germline V gene data show CDR1 as SQVTM and CDR2 as ANQGSEA. The V gene end was trimmed by 5 bases and the J gene end by 2 bases; junction bases not matched to a gene: 11. CDR3 sequence (DNA): TGCAGCGTTACGTCGAGAACTAGCGGACCCTACGAGCAGTACTTC. This gives the protein CSVTSRTSGPYEQYF.

CDR3 protein: CASSPSRAGNTIYF. CDR3 DNA: TGTGCCAGCAGCCCTTCCCGGGCTGGAAACACCATATATTTT. The gene calls are TRBV7-9 and TRBJ1-3; D gene ambiguous. Trimming removed 5 bases from V and 2 bases from J, with 10 bases in between. This CDR3 has 14 residues. Looked up from germline, CDR1 is SEHNR and CDR2 is FQNEAQ (reference sequence).

The rearrangement links TRBV7-9 to TRBJ2-1, with 15 nucleotides matching TRBD2. The CDR3 length is 19 residues. Germline loops: CDR1 SEHNR, CDR2 FQNEAQ (reference sequence). V lost 6 bases and J lost 0; bases outside the gene matches: 9. The CDR3 protein is CASSFGLAGGISSYNEQFF. CDR3 DNA: TGTGCCAGCAGTTTCGGACTAGCGGGGGGGATAAGCTCCTACAATGAGCAGTTCTTC.

J is TRBJ2-1 and V is TRBV4-2; 12 nucleotides line up with TRBD2. V shed 2 bases, J shed 0 bases, and the junction held 8 bases outside the gene matches. In germline, CDR1 is LGHNA, CDR2 YNFKEQ. This CDR3 spans 19 amino acids. The CDR3, as DNA: TGTGCCAGCAGCCAACAAACTAGCGGGGGGCCCAGCTCCTACAATGAGCAGTTCTTC. Translated, it gives CASSQQTSGGPSSYNEQFF.

The chain couples TRBV5-1 to TRBJ2-1; 8 bases line up with TRBD1. Germline V lookup: CDR1 SGHRS, CDR2 YFSETQ. The CDR3 covers 15 residues. Germline trimming cut 0 bases from V and 7 bases from J; bases unmatched to any gene: 6. The CDR3 loop reads CASSLGTGLGNEQFF. CDR3 DNA: TGCGCCAGCAGCTTGGGGACAGGGCTTGGGAATGAGCAGTTCTTC.

CDR3 sequence (DNA): TGTGCCAGTATGGGCAGATCCTATGGCTACACCTTC. The encoded protein is CASMGRSYGYTF. J is TRBJ1-2 and V is TRBV19; D gene unclear. From germline, CDR1 is LNHDA and CDR2 SQIVND (reference sequence). This CDR3 contains 12 residues. V lost 7 bases and J 4 bases, leaving 10 bases between the germline ends.

This chain links TRBV5-6 with TRBJ1-6, with D possibly TRBD1 on 6 matching bases. Germline assignment: CDR1 SGHDT and CDR2 YYEEEE. V was cut by 4 bases and J by 9 bases, with 14 bases left in between. This CDR3 is 14 amino acids long. In DNA form, the CDR3 reads TGTGCCAGCAGCGGGACATTCGGAAGTTCACCCCTCCACTTT. The encoded protein is CASSGTFGSSPLHF.

The chain carries TRBV7-6 and TRBJ2-7; TRBD2 matches at 9 bases. The ends lost 0 bases at V and 2 bases at J; junction bases unmatched: 8. This CDR3 comprises 17 residues. CDR1 and CDR2 from the germline V gene are SGHVS and FNYEAQ. The CDR3 DNA follows: TGTGCCAGCAGCTTAGCGGGGGGGGCTAGCGGGACCTACGAGCAGTACTTC. Its protein product is CASSLAGGASGTYEQYF.

This chain links TRBV5-1 with TRBJ2-5; 8 bases are a match to TRBD1. This CDR3 is 15 amino acids long. Trimming at V came to 2 bases and at J to 5 bases, leaving 8 bases not matched to a gene. Germline CDR1 SGHRS, CDR2 YFSETQ. CDR3 sequence: CASSLSRGRGETQYF. Here the CDR3 DNA reads TGCGCCAGCAGCTTAAGCAGGGGGCGCGGGGAGACCCAGTACTTC.

V gene TRBV27 combines with J gene TRBJ2-7, with D possibly being TRBD1 (6 bases). CDR1 MNHEY and CDR2 SMNVEV come from the germline V gene (reference sequence). The ends were cut back, 5 bases at V and 0 bases at J, with 17 bases in the middle. The CDR3 loop spans 16 amino acids. Here the CDR3 DNA reads TGTGCCAGCAGTGCCCCCCCCCGGGACACCTCCTACGAGCAGTACTTC. Amino acid sequence: CASSAPPRDTSYEQYF.

The rearrangement uses TRBV15 and TRBJ1-1, with D perhaps matching TRBD1 (6 bases). Germline lookup yields CDR1 LNHNV and CDR2 YYDKDF (reference sequence). The CDR3 runs to 17 residues. Trimming left V 0 bases short and J 3 bases short, with 17 bases between. CDR3: CATSRDYGGPVDTEAFF. The CDR3, as DNA: TGTGCCACCAGCAGAGATTACGGGGGGCCAGTGGACACTGAAGCTTTCTTT. Combining the CDR3 with reference TRBV15 and TRBJ1-1 gives the whole variable domain DAMVIQNPRYQVTQFGKPVTLSCSQTLNHNVMYWYQQKSSQAPKLLFHYYDKDFNNEADTPDNFQSRRPNTSFCFLDIRSPGLGDTAMYLCATSRDYGGPVDTEAFFGQGTRLTVV.

This chain connects TRBV4-2 to TRBJ1-1, with TRBD1 identical over 9 bases. V lost 1 base and J lost 6; bases outside the gene matches: 12. Germline-derived CDR1 and CDR2 are LGHNA and YNFKEQ. This CDR3 region has 17 residues. The chain's CDR3 is CASSQATGGRMVSEAFF. CDR3 sequence (DNA): TGTGCCAGCAGCCAAGCGACAGGGGGGCGCATGGTCTCTGAAGCTTTCTTT.

The chain is built from TRBV24-1 and TRBJ2-1; TRBD2 is a possible D gene (5 bases). V lost 4 bases and J 4 bases, leaving 16 bases between the germline ends. The CDR3 runs to 16 residues. The germline gives CDR1 KGHDR, CDR2 SFDVKD. The CDR3 is CATSDPSGFGYNEQFF. The CDR3 DNA reads as TGTGCCACCAGTGACCCCTCGGGGTTCGGGTACAATGAGCAGTTCTTC.

This chain uses TRBV18 with TRBJ1-3, with D uncertain. The ends were cut back, 3 bases at V and 0 bases at J, with 15 bases in the middle. The CDR3 loop spans 17 amino acids. Germline CDR1 reads KGHSH; CDR2 reads LQKENI. CDR3 nucleotide sequence: TGTGCCAGCTCACCGAGCGAGCTCTCTCTCTCTGGAAACACCATATATTTT. Protein product: CASSPSELSLSGNTIYF.

This clone has just one count. The chain carries TRBV3-1 (or the pseudogene TRBV3-2) and TRBJ2-4; D may be TRBD2 (5 bases). V was clipped by 4 bases and J by 1 base, with 11 bases between them. The CDR3 has 15 amino acids. From germline, CDR1 is LGHDT and CDR2 YNNKEL (reference sequence). The CDR3 DNA follows: TGTGCCAGCAGCCTCCTAGAGGGCGCCAAAAACATTCAGTACTTC. Amino acids: CASSLLEGAKNIQYF.

The V gene is TRBV7-2, the J gene TRBJ1-1; D is perhaps TRBD1 (5 bases). The V end lost 2 bases, the J end lost 4 bases, and 11 bases lay between the germline ends. The CDR3 runs to 14 residues. Germline CDR1 reads SGHTA; CDR2 reads FQGNSA. The CDR3 spells CASSLSQVATEAFF. The CDR3 coding sequence is TGTGCCAGCAGCTTATCACAGGTCGCCACTGAAGCTTTCTTT.

The chain is built from TRBV10-3 and TRBJ1-4, with 7 bases lining up with TRBD1. The CDR3 has 14 residues. The trim removed 3 bases at V and 8 bases at J, leaving 6 bases unmatched. Germline V gene data show CDR1 as ENHRY and CDR2 as SYGVKD. The CDR3 bases are TGTGCCATCAGTGATAGCGACAGGGAGGAAAAACTGTTTTTT. Its translation: CAISDSDREEKLFF.

The rearrangement links TRBV3-1 (or the pseudogene TRBV3-2) to TRBJ2-2, with 12 bases fitting TRBD2. This CDR3 contains 16 residues. J lost 4 bases, V lost 6 bases, and 6 bases had no gene match. Germline loops: CDR1 LGHDT, CDR2 YNNKEL (reference sequence). The CDR3 sequence: CASRLTSGGTTGELFF. DNA of the CDR3: TGTGCCAGCAGGCTCACTAGCGGGGGGACCACCGGGGAGCTGTTTTTT.

The chain combines TRBV28 with TRBJ2-4; D may be TRBD1 (6 bases). CDR1 and CDR2 (germline): MDHEN, SYDVKM. The CDR3 sequence is 15 residues long. Deletions cut 2 bases from V and 1 base from J, with 9 bases between. The CDR3 DNA reads as TGTGCCAGCAGTTTAACAGGGAAGGCCAAAAACATTCAGTACTTC. Its translation: CASSLTGKAKNIQYF.

V and J are TRBV10-3 and TRBJ2-2, with 9 bases lining up with TRBD1. Germline V lookup: CDR1 ENHRY, CDR2 SYGVKD. The CDR3 is 15 residues long. Losses at the gene ends were 6 bases for V and 3 bases for J; bases not matched to a gene: 5. Written as DNA, the CDR3 is TGTGCCATCAGCTTCGACAGGGGGTACACCGGGGAGCTGTTTTTT. It yields the protein CAISFDRGYTGELFF.

The V and J genes are TRBV6-5 and TRBJ2-7; 7 bases map to TRBD1. Germline values: CDR1 MNHEY, CDR2 SVGAGI. J gave up 2 bases and V 11 bases, and 9 bases lay outside the gene matches. This CDR3 comprises 13 residues. CDR3 loop: CAVTGVGAYEQYF. Here the CDR3 DNA reads TGTGCCGTAACAGGGGTAGGAGCCTACGAGCAGTACTTC.

This chain uses TRBV6-5 with TRBJ1-6, with D unresolved. There are 13 residues in the CDR3. CDR1 and CDR2 from the germline V gene are MNHEY and SVGAGI. V was clipped by 6 bases and J by 14 bases, with 17 bases between them. CDR3 amino acids: CASRPRELTALHF. The CDR3 bases are TGTGCCAGCAGACCTCGGGAACTCACAGCCCTCCACTTT.

The chain uses TRBV2 and TRBJ2-7, with D possibly matching TRBD2 (5 bases). This CDR3 spans 13 amino acids. CDR1 and CDR2 from the germline V gene are SNHLY and FYNNEI. V lost 5 bases and J lost 4, with 12 bases in between. The CDR3 DNA sequence: TGTGCCAGCAGTTCTGAACGCGGGTACGAGCAGTACTTC. It is translated as CASSSERGYEQYF.

The chain has TRBV27 and TRBJ1-6; D is perhaps TRBD1 (6 bases). Germline lookup yields CDR1 MNHEY and CDR2 SMNVEV (reference sequence). The CDR3 contains 12 residues. V was trimmed by 6 bases and J by 9 bases, leaving 9 bases between them. CDR3 region: CASRRGGSPLHF. The DNA of the CDR3 is TGTGCCAGCAGGAGAGGGGGTTCACCCCTCCACTTT.

The chain recombines TRBV18 with TRBJ1-2; 7 nucleotides line up with TRBD1. Trimming cost V 2 bases and J 6 bases; bases outside gene matches: 3. The CDR3 runs to 13 residues. The germline V gene has CDR1 KGHSH and CDR2 LQKENI. CDR3 in DNA: TGTGCCAGCTCACCAGAAGGGGGCGATGGCTACACCTTC. Amino acids: CASSPEGGDGYTF.

The rearrangement uses TRBV9 and TRBJ1-6; the match to TRBD1 covers 7 bases. CDR3 length: 19 residues. V gave up 4 bases and J gave up 2 bases; unmatched junction bases: 15. Germline-derived CDR1 and CDR2 are SGDLS and YYNGEE. DNA of the CDR3: TGTGCCAGCAGCCCGCAGGGGGGAGGCATTGGCACCTATAATTCACCCCTCCACTTT. Protein product: CASSPQGGGIGTYNSPLHF. Drawing the rest from reference TRBV9 and TRBJ1-6, the complete variable domain is DSGVTQTPKHLITATGQRVTLRCSPRSGDLSVYWYQQSLDQGLQFLIQYYNGEERAKGNILERFSAQQFPDLHSELNLSSLELGDSALYFCASSPQGGGIGTYNSPLHFGNGTRLTVT.

This chain uses TRBV7-3 with TRBJ2-5; 7 bases are shared with TRBD2. The V gene end was trimmed by 4 bases and the J gene end by 4 bases; junction bases not matched to a gene: 9. This CDR3 has 15 amino acids. The V gene's germline CDR1 is SGHTA and CDR2 FQGTGA. CDR3 sequence: CASSSDPGTIETQYF. DNA of the CDR3: TGTGCCAGCAGCTCAGACCCGGGGACTATAGAGACCCAGTACTTC. Based on the CDR3 plus reference TRBV7-3 and TRBJ2-5, the full variable domain is GAGVSQTPSNKVTEKGKYVELRCDPISGHTALYWYRQSLGQGPEFLIYFQGTGAADDSGLPNDRFFAVRPEGSVSTLKIQRTERGDSAVYLCASSSDPGTIETQYFGPGTRLLVL.

DNA for the CDR3: TGTGCCAGCAGTGAAAGGACAGTAGGTGACTCACCCCTCCACTTT. Its protein is CASSERTVGDSPLHF. The V and J genes are TRBV6-1 and TRBJ1-6; TRBD1 is a possible D gene (6 bases). This CDR3 has 15 amino acids. V lost 2 bases and J lost 10, with 15 bases in between. CDR1 and CDR2 from the germline V gene are MNHNS and SASEGT.

This chain uses TRBV7-6 with TRBJ2-7; TRBD2 might be the D (6 bases). The CDR3 contains 15 residues. Trimming cost V 5 bases and J 0 bases, with 14 bases left between them. Germline V CDR1 and CDR2: SGHVS, FNYEAQ. In DNA, the CDR3 is TGTGCCAGCAGCCCTGACGGACTAAGCTCCTACGAGCAGTACTTC. It translates to CASSPDGLSSYEQYF.